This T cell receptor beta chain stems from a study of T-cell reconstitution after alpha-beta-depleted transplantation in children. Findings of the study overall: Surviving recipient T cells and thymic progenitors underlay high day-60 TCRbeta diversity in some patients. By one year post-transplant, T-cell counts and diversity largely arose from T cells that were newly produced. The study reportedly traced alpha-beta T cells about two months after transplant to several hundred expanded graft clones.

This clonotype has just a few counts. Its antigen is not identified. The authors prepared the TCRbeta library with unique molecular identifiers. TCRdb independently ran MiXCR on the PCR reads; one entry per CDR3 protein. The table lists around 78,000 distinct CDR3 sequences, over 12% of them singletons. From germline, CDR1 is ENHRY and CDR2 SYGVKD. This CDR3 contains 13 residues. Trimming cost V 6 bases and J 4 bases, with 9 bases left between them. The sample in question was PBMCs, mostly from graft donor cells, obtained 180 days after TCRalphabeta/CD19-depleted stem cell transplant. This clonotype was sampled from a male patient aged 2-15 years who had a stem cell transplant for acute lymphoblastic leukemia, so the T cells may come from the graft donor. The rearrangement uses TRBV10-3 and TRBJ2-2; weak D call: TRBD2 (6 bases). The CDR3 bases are TGTGCCATCAGAGGACTAAGCACCGGGGAGCTGTTTTTT. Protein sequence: CAIRGLSTGELFF.